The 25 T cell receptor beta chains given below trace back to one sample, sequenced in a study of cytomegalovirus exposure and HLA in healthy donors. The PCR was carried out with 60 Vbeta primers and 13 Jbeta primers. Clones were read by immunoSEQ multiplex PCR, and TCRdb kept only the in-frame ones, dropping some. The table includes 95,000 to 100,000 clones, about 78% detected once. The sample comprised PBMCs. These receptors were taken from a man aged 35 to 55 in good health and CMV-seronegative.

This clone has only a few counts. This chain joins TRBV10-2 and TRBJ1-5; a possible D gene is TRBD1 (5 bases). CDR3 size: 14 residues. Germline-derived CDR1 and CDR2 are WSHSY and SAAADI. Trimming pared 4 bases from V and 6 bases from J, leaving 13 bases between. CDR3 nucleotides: TGCGCCAGCAGTGCGGGCAGGGAAGGTCAGCCCCAGCATTTT. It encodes CASSAGREGQPQHF.

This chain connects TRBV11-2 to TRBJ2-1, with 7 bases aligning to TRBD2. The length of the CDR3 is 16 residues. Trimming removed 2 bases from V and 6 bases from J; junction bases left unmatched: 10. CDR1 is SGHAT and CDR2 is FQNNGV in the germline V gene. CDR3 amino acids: CASSLSSGTTFNEQFF. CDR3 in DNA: TGTGCCAGCAGCTTAAGCTCCGGGACTACCTTCAATGAGCAGTTCTTC.

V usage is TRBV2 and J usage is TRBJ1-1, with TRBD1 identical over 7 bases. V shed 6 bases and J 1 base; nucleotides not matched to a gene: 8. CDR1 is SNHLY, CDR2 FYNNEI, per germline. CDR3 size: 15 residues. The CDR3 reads CASSRQGSGNTEAFF. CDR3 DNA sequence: TGTGCCAGCAGCCGACAGGGTTCAGGGAACACTGAAGCTTTCTTT.

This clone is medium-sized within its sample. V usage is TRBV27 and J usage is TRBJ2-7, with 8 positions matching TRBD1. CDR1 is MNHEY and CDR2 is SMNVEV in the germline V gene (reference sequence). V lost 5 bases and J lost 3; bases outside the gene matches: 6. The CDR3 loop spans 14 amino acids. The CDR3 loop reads CASSTQGANYEQYF. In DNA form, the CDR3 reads TGTGCCAGCAGTACCCAGGGGGCGAACTACGAGCAGTACTTC.

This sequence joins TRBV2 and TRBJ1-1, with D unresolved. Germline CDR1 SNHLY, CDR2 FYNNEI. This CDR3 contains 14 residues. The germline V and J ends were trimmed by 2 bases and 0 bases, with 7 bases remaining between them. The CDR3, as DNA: TGTGCCAGCAGTGAACCAGTTATGAACACTGAAGCTTTCTTT. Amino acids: CASSEPVMNTEAFF.

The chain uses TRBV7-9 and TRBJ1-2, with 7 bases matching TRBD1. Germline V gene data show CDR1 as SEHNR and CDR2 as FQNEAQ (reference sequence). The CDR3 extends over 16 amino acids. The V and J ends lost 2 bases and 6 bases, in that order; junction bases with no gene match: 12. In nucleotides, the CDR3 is TGTGCCAGCAGCTTATCACTGGGACAGAACCGACATGGCTACACCTTC. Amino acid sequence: CASSLSLGQNRHGYTF. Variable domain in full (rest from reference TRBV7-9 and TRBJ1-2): DTGVSQNPRHKITKRGQNVTFRCDPISEHNRLYWYRQTLGQGPEFLTYFQNEAQLEKSRLLSDRFSAERPKGSFSTLEIQRTEQGDSAMYLCASSLSLGQNRHGYTFGSGTRLTVV.

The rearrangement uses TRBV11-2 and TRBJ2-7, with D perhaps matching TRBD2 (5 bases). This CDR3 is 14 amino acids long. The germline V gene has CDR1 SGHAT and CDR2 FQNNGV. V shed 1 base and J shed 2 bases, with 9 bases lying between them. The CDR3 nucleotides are TGTGCCAGCAGCTTAGGGCCGGGAACCTACGAGCAGTACTTC. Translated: CASSLGPGTYEQYF.

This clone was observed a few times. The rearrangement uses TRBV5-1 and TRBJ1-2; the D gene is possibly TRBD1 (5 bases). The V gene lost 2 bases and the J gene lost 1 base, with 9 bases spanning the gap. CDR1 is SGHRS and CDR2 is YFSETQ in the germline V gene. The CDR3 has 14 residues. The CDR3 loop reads CASSLLDSNYGYTF. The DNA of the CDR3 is TGCGCCAGCAGCTTACTTGACAGTAACTATGGCTACACCTTC.

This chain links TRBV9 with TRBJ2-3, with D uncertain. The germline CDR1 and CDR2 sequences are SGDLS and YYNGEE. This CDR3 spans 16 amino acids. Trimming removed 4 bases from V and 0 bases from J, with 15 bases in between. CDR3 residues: CASSSRLATSTDTQYF. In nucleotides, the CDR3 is TGTGCCAGCAGCTCAAGATTGGCGACTAGCACAGATACGCAGTATTTT.

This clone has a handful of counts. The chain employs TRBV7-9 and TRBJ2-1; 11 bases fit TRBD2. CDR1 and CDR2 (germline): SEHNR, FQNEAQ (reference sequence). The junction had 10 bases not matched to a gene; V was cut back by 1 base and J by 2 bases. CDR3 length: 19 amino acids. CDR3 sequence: CASSLVGTSGGGAYNEQFF. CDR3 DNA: TGTGCCAGCAGCTTAGTTGGGACTAGCGGTGGTGGGGCCTACAATGAGCAGTTCTTC.

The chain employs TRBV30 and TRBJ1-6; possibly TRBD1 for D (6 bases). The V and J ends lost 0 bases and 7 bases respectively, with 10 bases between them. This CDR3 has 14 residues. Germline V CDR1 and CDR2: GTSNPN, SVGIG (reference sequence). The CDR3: CAWSVRQGNSPLHF. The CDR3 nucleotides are TGTGCCTGGAGTGTAAGGCAGGGGAATTCACCCCTCCACTTT.

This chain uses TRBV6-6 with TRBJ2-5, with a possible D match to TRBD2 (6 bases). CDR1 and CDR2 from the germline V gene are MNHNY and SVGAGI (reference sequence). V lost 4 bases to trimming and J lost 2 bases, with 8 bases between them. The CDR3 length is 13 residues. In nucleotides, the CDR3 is TGTGCCAGCAGTTCCCGGGGGCAAGAGACCCAGTACTTC. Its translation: CASSSRGQETQYF.

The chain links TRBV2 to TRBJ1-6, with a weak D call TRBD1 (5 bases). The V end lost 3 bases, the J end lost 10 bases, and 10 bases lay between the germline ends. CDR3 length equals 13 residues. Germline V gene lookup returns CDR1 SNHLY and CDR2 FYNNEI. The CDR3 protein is CASSETVGSPLHF. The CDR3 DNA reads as TGTGCCAGCAGTGAGACAGTGGGCTCACCCCTCCACTTT.

Here the CDR3 DNA reads TGCGCCAGCAGCTACACAGGGGGCAGAGGCTATGGCTACACCTTC. Protein: CASSYTGGRGYGYTF. The rearrangement uses TRBV5-1 and TRBJ1-2; 9 bases fit TRBD1. The germline gives CDR1 SGHRS, CDR2 YFSETQ. This CDR3 has 15 amino acids. Trimming took 3 bases from V and 4 from J; bases not matched to a gene: 7.

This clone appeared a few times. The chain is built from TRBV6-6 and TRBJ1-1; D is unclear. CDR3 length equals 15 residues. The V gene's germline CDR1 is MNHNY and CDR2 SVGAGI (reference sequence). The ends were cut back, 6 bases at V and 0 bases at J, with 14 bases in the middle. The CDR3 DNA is TGTGCCAGCAGAAACGCCGACATACTGAACACTGAAGCTTTCTTT. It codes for CASRNADILNTEAFF.

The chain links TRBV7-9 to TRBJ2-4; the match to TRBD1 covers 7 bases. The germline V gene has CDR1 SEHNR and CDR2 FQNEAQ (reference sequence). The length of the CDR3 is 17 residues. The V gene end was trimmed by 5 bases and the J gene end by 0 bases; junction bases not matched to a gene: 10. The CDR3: CASSTLGGQIAKNIQYF. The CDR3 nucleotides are TGTGCCAGCAGCACCTTAGGGGGACAGATAGCCAAAAACATTCAGTACTTC.

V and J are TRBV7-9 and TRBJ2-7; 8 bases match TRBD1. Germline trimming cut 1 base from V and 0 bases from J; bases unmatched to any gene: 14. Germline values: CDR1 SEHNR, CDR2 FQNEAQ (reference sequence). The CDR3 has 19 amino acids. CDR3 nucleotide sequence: TGTGCCAGCAGCTTAGAAACAGGGGGATTTGGGGGAAGCTCCTACGAGCAGTACTTC. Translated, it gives CASSLETGGFGGSSYEQYF.

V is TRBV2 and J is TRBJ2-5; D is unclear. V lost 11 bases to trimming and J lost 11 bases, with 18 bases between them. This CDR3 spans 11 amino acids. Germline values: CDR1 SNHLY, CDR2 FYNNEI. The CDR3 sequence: CASSSPLEQYF. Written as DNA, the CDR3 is TGTGCCTCCAGTAGTCCGTTGGAGCAGTACTTC.

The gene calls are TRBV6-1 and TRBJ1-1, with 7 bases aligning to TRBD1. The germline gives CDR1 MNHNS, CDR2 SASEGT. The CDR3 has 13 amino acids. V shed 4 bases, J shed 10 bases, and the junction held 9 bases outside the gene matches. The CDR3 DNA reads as TGTGCCAGCAGTGTGGGGACAGAGGGCAGAGCTTTCTTT. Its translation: CASSVGTEGRAFF.

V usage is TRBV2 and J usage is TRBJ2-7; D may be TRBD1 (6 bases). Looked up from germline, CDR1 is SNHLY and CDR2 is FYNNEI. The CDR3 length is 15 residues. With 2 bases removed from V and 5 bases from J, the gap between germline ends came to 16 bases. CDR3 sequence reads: CASSERAGRGDEQYF. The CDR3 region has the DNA TGTGCCAGCAGTGAAAGGGCTGGCAGGGGTGACGAGCAGTACTTC.

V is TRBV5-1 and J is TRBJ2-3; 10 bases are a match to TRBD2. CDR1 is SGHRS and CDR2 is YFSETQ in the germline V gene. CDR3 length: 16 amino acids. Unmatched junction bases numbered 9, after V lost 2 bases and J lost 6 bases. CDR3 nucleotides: TGCGCCAGCAGCTTAGGGGCTAGCGGGGGCCCCGATACGCAGTATTTT. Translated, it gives CASSLGASGGPDTQYF.

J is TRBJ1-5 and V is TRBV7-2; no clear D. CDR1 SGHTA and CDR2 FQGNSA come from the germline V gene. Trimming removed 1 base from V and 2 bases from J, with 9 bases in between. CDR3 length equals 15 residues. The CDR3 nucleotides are TGTGCCAGCAGCTTAGATGGGCGCGGCAATCAGCCCCAGCATTTT. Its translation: CASSLDGRGNQPQHF.

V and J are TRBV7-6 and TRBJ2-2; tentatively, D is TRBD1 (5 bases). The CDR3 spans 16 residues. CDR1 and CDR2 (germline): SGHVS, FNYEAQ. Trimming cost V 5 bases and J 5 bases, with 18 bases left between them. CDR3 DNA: TGTGCCAGCAGCCCTAATAGACAGTCGGTAACCGGGGAGCTGTTTTTT. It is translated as CASSPNRQSVTGELFF.

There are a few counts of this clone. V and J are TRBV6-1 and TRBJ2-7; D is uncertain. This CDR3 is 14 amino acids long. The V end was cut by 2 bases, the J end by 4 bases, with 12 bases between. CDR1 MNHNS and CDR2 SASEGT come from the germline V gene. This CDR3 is CASSEFDSIYEQYF. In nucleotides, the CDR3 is TGTGCCAGCAGTGAATTTGACTCGATATACGAGCAGTACTTC.

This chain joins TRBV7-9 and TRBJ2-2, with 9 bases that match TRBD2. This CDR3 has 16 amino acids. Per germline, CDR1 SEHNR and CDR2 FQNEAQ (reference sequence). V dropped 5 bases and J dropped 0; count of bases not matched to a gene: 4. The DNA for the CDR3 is TGTGCCAGCAGCCTACTAGCGGGTGCGAACACCGGGGAGCTGTTTTTT. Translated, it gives CASSLLAGANTGELFF.